This TCR beta chain was observed in a study of control samples from healthy donors and cancer patients. The germline V gene has CDR1 SGHVS and CDR2 FQNEAQ. V was trimmed by 1 base and J by 3 bases, leaving 7 bases between them. The CDR3 contains 13 residues. Some clones are missing from TCRdb's copy, which holds only in-frame ones; the method was immunoSEQ multiplex PCR. In the table there are approximately 52,000 clones, around 90% of which are singletons. The chain combines TRBV7-8 with TRBJ2-7, with unresolved D. The TCR sequence derives from a man in his fifties in good health. Source material: blood. CDR3: CASSLDRSYEQYF. The DNA of the CDR3 is TGTGCCAGCAGCTTAGATCGGAGCTACGAGCAGTACTTC.